This T cell receptor (beta chain) was obtained from a study of blood T cell repertoires in COVID-19. The wider study: COVID-19 samples, acute and convalescent, were from the United States, Italy and Spain.

Data came from immunoSEQ multiplex PCR; TCRdb stores just in-frame clones and leaves some out. The profile shows fewer than 300,000 clones, over 70% of them singletons. This clone was found a few times. The clonotype comes from a man at least 80 years old with acute or convalescent COVID-19. Sequenced sample: peripheral blood.

The CDR3 here is CASTMVFSQPQHF. The CDR3 region has the DNA TGTGCCAGCACCATGGTGTTTAGTCAGCCCCAGCATTTT. The V and J genes are TRBV6-5 and TRBJ1-5; no firm D call. Germline V CDR1 and CDR2: MNHEY, SVGAGI. This CDR3 is 13 amino acids long. V was pared by 7 bases and J by 6 bases, with 13 bases between.